The clone carrying this T cell receptor beta chain showed up just a few times. The authors reverse transcribed roughly 0.5 to 1 ug RNA with random hexamers. Amplification of the TCR beta CDR3 was carried out by immunoSEQ multiplex PCR, which spanned a total of 54 Vbeta and 13 Jbeta segments. TCRdb reanalysed the immunoSEQ multiplex PCR reads using MiXCR and keeps one entry per CDR3 protein. The table records about 240,000 distinct CDR3 sequences, 90% to 96% of them present only once. This sample is part of a study of CD8 T cells in Susac syndrome. At the level of the study: Active disease was present in over five of the sequenced Susac syndrome patients, and remission in under 10. Patients with Susac syndrome were therapy-naive, treated with corticosteroids, or treated with intravenous immunoglobulin alone when blood was collected.

Sequencing of TCR beta was undertaken in CD8+ and CD4+ T cells derived from blood. V shed 8 bases and J shed 8 bases, with 10 bases lying between them. This CDR3 has 11 residues. Looked up from germline, CDR1 is SEHNR and CDR2 is FQNEAQ (reference sequence). This rearrangement joins TRBV7-9 to TRBJ2-4, with D unclear. The sequence was obtained from a human donor with Susac syndrome. Sequenced material: CD4+ T cells from PBMCs. The CDR3 loop is CASEESDIQYF. In DNA, the CDR3 is TGTGCCAGCGAAGAGTCAGACATTCAGTACTTC.